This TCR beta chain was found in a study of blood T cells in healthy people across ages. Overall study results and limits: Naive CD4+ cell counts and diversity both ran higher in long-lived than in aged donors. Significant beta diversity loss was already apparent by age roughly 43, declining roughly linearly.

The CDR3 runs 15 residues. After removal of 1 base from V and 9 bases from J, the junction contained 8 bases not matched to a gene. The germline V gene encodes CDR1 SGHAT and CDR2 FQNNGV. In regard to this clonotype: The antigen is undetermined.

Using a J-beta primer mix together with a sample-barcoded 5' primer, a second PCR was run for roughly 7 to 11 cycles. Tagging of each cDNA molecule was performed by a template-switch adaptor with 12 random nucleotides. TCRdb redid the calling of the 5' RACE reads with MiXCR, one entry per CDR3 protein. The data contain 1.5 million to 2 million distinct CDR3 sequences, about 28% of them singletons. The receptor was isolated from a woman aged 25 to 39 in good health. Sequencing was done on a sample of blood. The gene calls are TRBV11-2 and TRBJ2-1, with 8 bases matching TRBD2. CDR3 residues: CASSLATGGAFEQFF. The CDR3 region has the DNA TGTGCCAGCAGCTTAGCGACGGGGGGGGCTTTTGAGCAGTTCTTC.